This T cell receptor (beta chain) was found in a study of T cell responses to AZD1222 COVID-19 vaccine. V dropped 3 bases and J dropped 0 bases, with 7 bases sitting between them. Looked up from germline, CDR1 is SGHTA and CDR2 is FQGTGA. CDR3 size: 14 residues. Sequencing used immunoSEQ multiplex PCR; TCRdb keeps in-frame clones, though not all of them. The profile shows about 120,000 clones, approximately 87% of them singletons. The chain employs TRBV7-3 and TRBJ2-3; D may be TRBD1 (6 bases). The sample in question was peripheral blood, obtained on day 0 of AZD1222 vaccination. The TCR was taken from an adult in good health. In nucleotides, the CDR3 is TGTGCCAGCAGCTTTCAGGGGAGCACAGATACGCAGTATTTT. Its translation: CASSFQGSTDTQYF. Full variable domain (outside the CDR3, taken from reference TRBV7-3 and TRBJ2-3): GAGVSQTPSNKVTEKGKYVELRCDPISGHTALYWYRQSLGQGPEFLIYFQGTGAADDSGLPNDRFFAVRPEGSVSTLKIQRTERGDSAVYLCASSFQGSTDTQYFGPGTRLTVL.